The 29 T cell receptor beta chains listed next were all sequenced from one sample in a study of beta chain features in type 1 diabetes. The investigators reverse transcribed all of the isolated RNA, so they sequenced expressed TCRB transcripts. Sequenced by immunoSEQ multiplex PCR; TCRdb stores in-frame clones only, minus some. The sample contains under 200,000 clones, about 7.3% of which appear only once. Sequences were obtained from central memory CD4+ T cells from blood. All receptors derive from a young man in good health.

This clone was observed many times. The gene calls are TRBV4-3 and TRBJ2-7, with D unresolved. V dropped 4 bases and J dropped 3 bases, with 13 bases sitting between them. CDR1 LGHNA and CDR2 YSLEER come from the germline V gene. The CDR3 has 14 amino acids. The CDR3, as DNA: TGCGCCAGCAGCCTCTCCGCCGGGTACTACGAGCAGTACTTC. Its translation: CASSLSAGYYEQYF.

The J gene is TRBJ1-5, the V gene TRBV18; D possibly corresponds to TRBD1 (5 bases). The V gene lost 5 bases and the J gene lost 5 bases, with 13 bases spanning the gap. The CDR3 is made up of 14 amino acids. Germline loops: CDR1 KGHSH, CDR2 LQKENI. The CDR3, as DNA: TGTGCCAGCTCATCTTCCAGGGCGGATCAGCCCCAGCATTTT. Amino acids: CASSSSRADQPQHF.

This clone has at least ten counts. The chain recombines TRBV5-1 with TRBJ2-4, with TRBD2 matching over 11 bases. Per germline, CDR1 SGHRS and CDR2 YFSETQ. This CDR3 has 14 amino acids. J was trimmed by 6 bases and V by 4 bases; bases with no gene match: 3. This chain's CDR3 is CASSGGTSGNIQYF. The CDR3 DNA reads TGCGCCAGCAGCGGCGGGACTAGCGGAAACATTCAGTACTTC.

CDR3 sequence reads: CASRVTFGTDHPEAFF. CDR3 in DNA: TGTGCCAGCAGAGTGACGTTTGGGACAGACCATCCTGAAGCTTTCTTT. This chain connects TRBV5-8 to TRBJ1-1, with 7 positions matching TRBD1. This CDR3 is 16 amino acids long. The ends lost 5 bases at V and 6 bases at J; junction bases unmatched: 16. Germline CDR1 SGHTS, CDR2 YDEGEE.

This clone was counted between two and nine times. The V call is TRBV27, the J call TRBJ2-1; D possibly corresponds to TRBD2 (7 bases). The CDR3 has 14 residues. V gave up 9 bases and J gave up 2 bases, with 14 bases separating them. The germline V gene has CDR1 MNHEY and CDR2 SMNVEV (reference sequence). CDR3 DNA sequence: TGTGCCAGTGCCCCGGGGGGCACCTACAATGAGCAGTTCTTC. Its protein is CASAPGGTYNEQFF.

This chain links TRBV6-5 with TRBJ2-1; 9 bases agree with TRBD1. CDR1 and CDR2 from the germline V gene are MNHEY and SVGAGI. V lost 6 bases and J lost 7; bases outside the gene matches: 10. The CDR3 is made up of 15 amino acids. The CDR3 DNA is TGTGCCAGCAGGGCCGGGACAGGGATTCTAAATGAGCAGTTCTTC. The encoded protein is CASRAGTGILNEQFF.

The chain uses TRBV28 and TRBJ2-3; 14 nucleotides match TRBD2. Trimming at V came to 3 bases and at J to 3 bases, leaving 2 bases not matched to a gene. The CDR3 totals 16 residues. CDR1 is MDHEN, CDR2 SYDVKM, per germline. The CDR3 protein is CASSLGLAGETDTQYF. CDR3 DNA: TGTGCCAGCAGTTTGGGACTAGCGGGAGAGACAGATACGCAGTATTTT.

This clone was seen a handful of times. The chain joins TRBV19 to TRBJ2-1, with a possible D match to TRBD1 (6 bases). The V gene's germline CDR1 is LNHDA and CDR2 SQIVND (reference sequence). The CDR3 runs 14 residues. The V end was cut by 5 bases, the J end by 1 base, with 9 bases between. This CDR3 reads CASSPQGSYNEQFF. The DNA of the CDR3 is TGTGCCAGTAGTCCACAGGGATCCTACAATGAGCAGTTCTTC.

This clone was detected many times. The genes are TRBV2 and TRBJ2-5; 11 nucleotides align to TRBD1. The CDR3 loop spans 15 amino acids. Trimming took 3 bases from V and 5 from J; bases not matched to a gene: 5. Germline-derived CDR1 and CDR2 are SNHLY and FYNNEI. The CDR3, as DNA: TGTGCCAGCAGTGATGGACAGGGGGCGACGGAGACCCAGTACTTC. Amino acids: CASSDGQGATETQYF.

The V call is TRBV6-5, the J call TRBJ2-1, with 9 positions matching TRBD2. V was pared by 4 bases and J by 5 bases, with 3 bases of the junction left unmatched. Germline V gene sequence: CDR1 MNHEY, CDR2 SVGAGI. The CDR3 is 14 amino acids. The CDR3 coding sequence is TGTGCCAGCAGTTGGGCTAGCGGGAACAATGAGCAGTTCTTC. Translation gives CASSWASGNNEQFF.

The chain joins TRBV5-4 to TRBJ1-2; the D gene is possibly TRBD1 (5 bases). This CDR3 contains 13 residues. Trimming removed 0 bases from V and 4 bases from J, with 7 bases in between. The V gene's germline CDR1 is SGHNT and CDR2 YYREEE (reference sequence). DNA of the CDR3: TGTGCCAGCAGCTTGGACAGGAGCTATGGCTACACCTTC. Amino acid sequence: CASSLDRSYGYTF. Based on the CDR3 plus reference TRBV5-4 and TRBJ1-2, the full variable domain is ETGVTQSPTHLIKTRGQQVTLRCSSQSGHNTVSWYQQALGQGPQFIFQYYREEENGRGNFPPRFSGLQFPNYSSELNVNALELDDSALYLCASSLDRSYGYTFGSGTRLTVV.

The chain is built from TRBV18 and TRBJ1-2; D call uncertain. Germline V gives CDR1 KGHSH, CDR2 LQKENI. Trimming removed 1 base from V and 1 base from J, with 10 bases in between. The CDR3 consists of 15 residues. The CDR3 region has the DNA TGTGCCAGCTCACCACTAGACAACTTTAACTATGGCTACACCTTC. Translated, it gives CASSPLDNFNYGYTF.

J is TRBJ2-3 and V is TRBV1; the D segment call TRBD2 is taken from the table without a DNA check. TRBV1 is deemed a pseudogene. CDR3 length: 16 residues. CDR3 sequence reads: CTSSRAAGGRTDTQYF. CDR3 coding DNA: TGCACCAGCAGCCGGGCCGCGGGGGGAAGAACAGATACGCAGTATTTT.

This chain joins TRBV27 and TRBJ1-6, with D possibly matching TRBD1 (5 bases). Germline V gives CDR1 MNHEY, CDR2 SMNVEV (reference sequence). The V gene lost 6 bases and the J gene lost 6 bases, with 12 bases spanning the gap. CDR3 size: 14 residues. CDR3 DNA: TGTGCCAGCAGCTCAGGGTTAGGTAATTCACCCCTCCACTTT. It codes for CASSSGLGNSPLHF.

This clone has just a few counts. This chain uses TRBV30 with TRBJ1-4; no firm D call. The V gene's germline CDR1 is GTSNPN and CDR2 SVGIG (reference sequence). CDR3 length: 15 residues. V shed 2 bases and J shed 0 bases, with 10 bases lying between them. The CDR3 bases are TGTGCCTGGAGTCCGTCTATTGCAACTAATGAAAAACTGTTTTTT. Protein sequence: CAWSPSIATNEKLFF.

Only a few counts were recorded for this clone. The CDR3 DNA follows: TGTGCCAGTCAACAGGGGGACACTGAAAAACTGTTTTTT. It encodes CASQQGDTEKLFF. The chain has TRBV30 and TRBJ1-4; 8 nucleotides align to TRBD1. Germline CDR1 GTSNPN, CDR2 SVGIG (reference sequence). The CDR3 runs to 13 residues. The J segment lost 7 bases and the V segment lost 8 bases, leaving 9 bases of the junction unmatched.

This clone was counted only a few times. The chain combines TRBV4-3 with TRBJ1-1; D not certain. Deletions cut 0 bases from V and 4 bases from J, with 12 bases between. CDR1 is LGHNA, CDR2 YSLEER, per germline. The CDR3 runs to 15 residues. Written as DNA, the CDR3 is TGCGCCAGCAGCCAAGATGCGGGCCCGGGCACTGAAGCTTTCTTT. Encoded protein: CASSQDAGPGTEAFF.

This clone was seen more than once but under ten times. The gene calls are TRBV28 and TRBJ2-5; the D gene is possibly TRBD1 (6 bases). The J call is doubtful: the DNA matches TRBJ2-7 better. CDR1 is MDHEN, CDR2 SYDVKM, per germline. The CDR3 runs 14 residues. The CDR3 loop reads CASTRRQVVHEQYF. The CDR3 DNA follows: TGTGCCAGCACCAGAAGACAGGTTGTCCACGAGCAGTACTTC.

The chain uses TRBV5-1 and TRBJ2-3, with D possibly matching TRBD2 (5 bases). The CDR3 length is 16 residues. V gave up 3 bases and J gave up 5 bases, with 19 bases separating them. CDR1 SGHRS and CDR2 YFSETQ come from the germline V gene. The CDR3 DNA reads TGCGCCAGCAGCTCCCCGGGGAGCGACACTCTAGATACGCAGTATTTT. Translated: CASSSPGSDTLDTQYF.

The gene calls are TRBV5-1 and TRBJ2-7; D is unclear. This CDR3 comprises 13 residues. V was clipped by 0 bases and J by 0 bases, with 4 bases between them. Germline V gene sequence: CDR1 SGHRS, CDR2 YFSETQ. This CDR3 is CASSLAGSYEQYF. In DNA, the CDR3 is TGCGCCAGCAGCTTGGCGGGCTCCTACGAGCAGTACTTC.

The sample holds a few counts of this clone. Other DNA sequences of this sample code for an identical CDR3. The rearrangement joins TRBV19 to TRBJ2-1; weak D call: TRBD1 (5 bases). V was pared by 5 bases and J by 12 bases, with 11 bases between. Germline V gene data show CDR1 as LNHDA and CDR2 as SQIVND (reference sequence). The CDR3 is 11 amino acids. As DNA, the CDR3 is TGTGCCAGTAGTCAGGGCCTTGGGCAGTTCTTC. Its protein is CASSQGLGQFF.

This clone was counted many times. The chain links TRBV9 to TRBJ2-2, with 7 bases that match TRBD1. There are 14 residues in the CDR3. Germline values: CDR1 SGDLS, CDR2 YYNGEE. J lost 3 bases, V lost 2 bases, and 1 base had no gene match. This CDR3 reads CASSVTGDTGELFF. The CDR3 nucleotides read TGTGCCAGCAGCGTCACAGGGGACACCGGGGAGCTGTTTTTT.

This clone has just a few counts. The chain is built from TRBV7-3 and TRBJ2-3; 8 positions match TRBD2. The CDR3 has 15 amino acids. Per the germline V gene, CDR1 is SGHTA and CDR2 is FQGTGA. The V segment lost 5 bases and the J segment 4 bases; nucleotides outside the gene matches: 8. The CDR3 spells CASSGAGGRADTQYF. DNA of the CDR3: TGTGCCAGCAGCGGGGCGGGGGGCCGCGCAGATACGCAGTATTTT.

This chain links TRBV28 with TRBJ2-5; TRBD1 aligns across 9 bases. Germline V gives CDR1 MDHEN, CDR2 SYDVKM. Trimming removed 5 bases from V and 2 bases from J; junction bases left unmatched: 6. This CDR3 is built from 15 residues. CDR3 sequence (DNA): TGTGCCAGCAGTCCCGGGACAGGGTTACAAGAGACCCAGTACTTC. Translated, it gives CASSPGTGLQETQYF.

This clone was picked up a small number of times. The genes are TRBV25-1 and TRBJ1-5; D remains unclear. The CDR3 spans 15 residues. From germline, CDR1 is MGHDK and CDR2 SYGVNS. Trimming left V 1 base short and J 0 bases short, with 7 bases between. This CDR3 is CASSESRASNQPQHF. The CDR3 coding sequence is TGTGCCAGCAGTGAATCGAGGGCTAGCAATCAGCCCCAGCATTTT. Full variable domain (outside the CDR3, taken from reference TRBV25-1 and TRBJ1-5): EADIYQTPRYLVIGTGKKITLECSQTMGHDKMYWYQQDPGMELHLIHYSYGVNSTEKGDLSSESTVSRIRTEHFPLTLESARPSHTSQYLCASSESRASNQPQHFGDGTRLSIL.

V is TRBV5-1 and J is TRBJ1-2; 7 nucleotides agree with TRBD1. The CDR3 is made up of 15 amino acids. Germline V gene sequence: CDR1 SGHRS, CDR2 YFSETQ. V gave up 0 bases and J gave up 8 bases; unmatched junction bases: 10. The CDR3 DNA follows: TGCGCCAGCAGCTTGGGCACGGTCACAGGGGAAGGCTACACCTTC. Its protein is CASSLGTVTGEGYTF.

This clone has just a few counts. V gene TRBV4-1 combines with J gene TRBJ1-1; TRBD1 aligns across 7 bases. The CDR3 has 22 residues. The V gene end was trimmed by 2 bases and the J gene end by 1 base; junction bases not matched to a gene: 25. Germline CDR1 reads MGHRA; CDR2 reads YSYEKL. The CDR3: CASSQQPLGGNRGRLGNTEAFF. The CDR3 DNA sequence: TGCGCCAGCAGCCAACAACCCCTCGGAGGGAACAGGGGCCGCCTCGGGAACACTGAAGCTTTCTTT.

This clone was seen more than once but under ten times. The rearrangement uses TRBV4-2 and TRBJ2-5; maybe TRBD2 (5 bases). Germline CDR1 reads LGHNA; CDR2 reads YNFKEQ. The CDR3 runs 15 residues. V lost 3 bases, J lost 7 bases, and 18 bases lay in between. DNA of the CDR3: TGTGCCAGCAGCCAGGACTCGTCGTCCTTCGGGACCCAGTACTTC. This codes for CASSQDSSSFGTQYF.

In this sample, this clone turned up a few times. In DNA, the CDR3 is TGTGCCAGCAGCCCGAGGCGTGCGAGTTCGAATGAAAAACTGTTTTTT. This encodes CASSPRRASSNEKLFF. The chain couples TRBV7-8 to TRBJ1-4; unclear D gene. The germline CDR1 and CDR2 sequences are SGHVS and FQNEAQ. The CDR3 is made up of 16 amino acids. V was trimmed by 5 bases and J by 5 bases, leaving 18 bases between them.